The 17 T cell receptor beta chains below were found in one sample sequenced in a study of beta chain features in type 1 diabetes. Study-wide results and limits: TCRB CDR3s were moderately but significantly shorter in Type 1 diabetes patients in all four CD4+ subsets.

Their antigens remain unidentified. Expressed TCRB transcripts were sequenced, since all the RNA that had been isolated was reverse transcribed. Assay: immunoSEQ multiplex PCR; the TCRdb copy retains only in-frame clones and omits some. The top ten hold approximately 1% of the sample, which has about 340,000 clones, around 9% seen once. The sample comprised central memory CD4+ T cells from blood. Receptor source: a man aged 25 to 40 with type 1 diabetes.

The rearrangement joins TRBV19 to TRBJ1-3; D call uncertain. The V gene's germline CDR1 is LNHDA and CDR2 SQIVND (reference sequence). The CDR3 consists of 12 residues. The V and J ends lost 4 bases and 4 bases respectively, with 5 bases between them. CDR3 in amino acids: CASSTAGNTIYF. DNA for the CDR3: TGTGCCAGTAGTACGGCCGGAAACACCATATATTTT.

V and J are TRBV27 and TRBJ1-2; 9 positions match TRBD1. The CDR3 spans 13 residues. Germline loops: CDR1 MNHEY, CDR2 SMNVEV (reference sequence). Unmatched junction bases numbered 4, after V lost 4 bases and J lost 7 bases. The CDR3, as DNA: TGTGCCAGCAGTTGGGGACAGGGCGCTGGCTACACCTTC. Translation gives CASSWGQGAGYTF.

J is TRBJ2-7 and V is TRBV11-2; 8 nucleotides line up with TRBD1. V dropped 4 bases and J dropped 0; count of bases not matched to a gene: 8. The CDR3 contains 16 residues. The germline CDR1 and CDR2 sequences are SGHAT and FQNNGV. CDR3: CASSSGQGAYSYEQYF. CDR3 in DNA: TGTGCCAGCAGCTCAGGACAGGGCGCATACTCCTACGAGCAGTACTTC.

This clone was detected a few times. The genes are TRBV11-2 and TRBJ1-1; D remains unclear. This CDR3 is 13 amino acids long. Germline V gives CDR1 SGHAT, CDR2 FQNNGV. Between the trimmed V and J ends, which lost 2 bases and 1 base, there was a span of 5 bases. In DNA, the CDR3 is TGTGCCAGCAGCTTATACGAGAACACTGAAGCTTTCTTT. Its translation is CASSLYENTEAFF.

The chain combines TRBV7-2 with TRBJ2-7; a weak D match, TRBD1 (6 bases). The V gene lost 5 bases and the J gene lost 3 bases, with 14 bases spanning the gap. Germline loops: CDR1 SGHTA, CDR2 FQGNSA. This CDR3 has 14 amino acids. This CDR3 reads CASSLTSDSYEQYF. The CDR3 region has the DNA TGTGCCAGCAGCCTAACATCGGACAGCTACGAGCAGTACTTC.

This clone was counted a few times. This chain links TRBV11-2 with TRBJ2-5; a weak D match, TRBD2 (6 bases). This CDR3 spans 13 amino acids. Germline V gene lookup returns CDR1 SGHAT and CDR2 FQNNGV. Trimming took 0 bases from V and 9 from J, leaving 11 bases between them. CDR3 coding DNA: TGTGCCAGCAGCTTAGATCAACCGGGGGCCCAGTACTTC. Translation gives CASSLDQPGAQYF. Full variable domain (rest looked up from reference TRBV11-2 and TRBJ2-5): EAGVAQSPRYKIIEKRQSVAFWCNPISGHATLYWYQQILGQGPKLLIQFQNNGVVDDSQLPKDRFSAERLKGVDSTLKIQPAKLEDSAVYLCASSLDQPGAQYFGPGTRLLVL.

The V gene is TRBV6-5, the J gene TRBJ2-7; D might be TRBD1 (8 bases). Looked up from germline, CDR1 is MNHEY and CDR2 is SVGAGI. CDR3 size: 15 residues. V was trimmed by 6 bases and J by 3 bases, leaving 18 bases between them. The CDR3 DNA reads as TGTGCCAGCAGACCCCGGGGGGACAGGTTCTACGAGCAGTACTTC. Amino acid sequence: CASRPRGDRFYEQYF.

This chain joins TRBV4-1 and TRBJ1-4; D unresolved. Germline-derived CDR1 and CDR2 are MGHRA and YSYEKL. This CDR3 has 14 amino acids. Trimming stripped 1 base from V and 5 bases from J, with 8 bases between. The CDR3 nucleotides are TGCGCCAGCAGCCAAGGGCTGGGAAATGAAAAACTGTTTTTT. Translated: CASSQGLGNEKLFF.

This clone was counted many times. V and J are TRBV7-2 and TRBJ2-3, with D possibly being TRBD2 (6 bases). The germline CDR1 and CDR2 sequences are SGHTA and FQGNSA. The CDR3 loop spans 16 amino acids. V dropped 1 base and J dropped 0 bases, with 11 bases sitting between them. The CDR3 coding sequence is TGTGCCAGCAGCTTAGTGGCGGGGAAGAGCACAGATACGCAGTATTTT. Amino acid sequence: CASSLVAGKSTDTQYF.

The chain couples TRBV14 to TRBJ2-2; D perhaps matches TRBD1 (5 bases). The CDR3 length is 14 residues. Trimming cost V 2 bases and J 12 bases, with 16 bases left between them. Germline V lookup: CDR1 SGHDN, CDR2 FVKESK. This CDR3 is CASSQLIPRGKLFF. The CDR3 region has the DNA TGTGCCAGCAGCCAATTAATTCCAAGGGGAAAGCTGTTTTTT.

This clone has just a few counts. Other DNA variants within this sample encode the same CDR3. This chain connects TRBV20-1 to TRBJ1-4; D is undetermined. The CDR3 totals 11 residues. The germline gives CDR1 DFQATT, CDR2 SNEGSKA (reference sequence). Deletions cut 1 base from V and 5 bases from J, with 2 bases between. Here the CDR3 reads CSARVNEKLFF. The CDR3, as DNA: TGCAGTGCTAGAGTAAATGAAAAACTGTTTTTT.

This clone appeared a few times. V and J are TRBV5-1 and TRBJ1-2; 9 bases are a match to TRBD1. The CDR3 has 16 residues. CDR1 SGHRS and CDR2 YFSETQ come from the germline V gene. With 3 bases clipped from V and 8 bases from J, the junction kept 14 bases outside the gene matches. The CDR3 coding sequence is TGCGCCAGCAGCTCACCCGACTTACAGGGGGCGCAAGGCTACACCTTC. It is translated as CASSSPDLQGAQGYTF. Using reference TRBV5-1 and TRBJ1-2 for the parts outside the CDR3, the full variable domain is KAGVTQTPRYLIKTRGQQVTLSCSPISGHRSVSWYQQTPGQGLQFLFEYFSETQRNKGNFPGRFSGRQFSNSRSEMNVSTLELGDSALYLCASSSPDLQGAQGYTFGSGTRLTVV.

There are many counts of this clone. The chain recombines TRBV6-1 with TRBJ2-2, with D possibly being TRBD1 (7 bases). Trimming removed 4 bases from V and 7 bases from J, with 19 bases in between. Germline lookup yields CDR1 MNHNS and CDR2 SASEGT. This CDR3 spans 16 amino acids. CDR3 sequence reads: CASSGTGGGRNGELFF. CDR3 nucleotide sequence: TGTGCCAGCAGTGGGACAGGAGGGGGCAGGAACGGGGAGCTGTTTTTT.

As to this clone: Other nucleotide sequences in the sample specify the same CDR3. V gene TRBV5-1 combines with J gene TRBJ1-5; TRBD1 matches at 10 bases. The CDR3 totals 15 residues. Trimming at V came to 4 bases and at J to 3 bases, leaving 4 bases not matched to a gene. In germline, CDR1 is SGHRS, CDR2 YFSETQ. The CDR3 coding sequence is TGCGCCAGCAGCGTGGGACAGGGGCCCAATCAGCCCCAGCATTTT. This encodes CASSVGQGPNQPQHF.

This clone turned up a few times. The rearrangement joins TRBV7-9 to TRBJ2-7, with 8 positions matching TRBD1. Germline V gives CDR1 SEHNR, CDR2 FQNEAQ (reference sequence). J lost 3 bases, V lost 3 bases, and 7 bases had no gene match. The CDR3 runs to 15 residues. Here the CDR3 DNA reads TGTGCCAGCAGCTTCCAAGGACAGGGAATCTACGAGCAGTACTTC. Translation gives CASSFQGQGIYEQYF.

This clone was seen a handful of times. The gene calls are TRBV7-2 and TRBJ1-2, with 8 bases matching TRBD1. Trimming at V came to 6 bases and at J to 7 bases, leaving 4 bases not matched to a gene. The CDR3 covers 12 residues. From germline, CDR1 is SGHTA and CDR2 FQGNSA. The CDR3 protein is CASRPDRGGYTF. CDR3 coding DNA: TGTGCCAGCAGGCCCGACAGGGGTGGCTACACCTTC. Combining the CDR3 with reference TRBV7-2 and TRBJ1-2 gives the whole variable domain GAGVSQSPSNKVTEKGKDVELRCDPISGHTALYWYRQSLGQGLEFLIYFQGNSAPDKSGLPSDRFSAERTGGSVSTLTIQRTQQEDSAVYLCASRPDRGGYTFGSGTRLTVV.

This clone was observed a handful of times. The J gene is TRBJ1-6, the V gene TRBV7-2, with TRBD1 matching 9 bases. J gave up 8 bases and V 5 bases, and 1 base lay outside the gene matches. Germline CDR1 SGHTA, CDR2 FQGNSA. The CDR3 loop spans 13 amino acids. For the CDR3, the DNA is TGTGCCAGCAGCCGACAGGGGGATTCACCCCTCCACTTT. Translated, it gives CASSRQGDSPLHF.